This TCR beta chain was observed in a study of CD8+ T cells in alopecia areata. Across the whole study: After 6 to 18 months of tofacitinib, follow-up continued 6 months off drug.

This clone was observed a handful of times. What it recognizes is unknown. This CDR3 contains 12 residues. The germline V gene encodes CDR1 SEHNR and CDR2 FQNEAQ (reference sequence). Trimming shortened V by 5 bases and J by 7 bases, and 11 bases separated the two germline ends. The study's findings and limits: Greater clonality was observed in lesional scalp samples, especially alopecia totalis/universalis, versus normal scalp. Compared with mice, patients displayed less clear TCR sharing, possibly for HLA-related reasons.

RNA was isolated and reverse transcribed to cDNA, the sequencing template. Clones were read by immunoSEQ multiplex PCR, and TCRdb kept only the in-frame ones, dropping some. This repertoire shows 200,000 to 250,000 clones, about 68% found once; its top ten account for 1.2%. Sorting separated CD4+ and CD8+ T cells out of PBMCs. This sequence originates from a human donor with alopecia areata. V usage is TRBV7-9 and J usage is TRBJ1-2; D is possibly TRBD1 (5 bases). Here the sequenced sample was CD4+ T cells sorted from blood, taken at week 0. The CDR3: CASSLRTSGYTF. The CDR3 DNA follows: TGTGCCAGCAGCCTAAGGACATCTGGCTACACCTTC.